A single sample is the source of the 7 T cell receptor beta chains below, sequenced in a study of shared clonotypes between healthy human individuals. Sequenced by immunoSEQ multiplex PCR; TCRdb stores in-frame clones only, minus some. The table includes under 1,100,000 clones, 65% to 75% detected once. The sample comprised memory CD4+ T cells sorted from blood. Documented subset: CD45RA-negative fraction. These receptors all stem from a man younger than 35 in good health.

The gene calls are TRBV4-3 and TRBJ2-5, with a possible D match to TRBD1 (5 bases). In germline, CDR1 is LGHNA, CDR2 YSLEER. The CDR3 has 15 residues. Trimming cost V 0 bases and J 5 bases, with 13 bases left between them. Written as DNA, the CDR3 is TGCGCCAGCAGCCAAGATCGTGGGGCCGGGGAGACCCAGTACTTC. Amino acids: CASSQDRGAGETQYF.

Comments on this clone: Other DNA sequences in the sample encode the same CDR3. The chain is built from TRBV7-9 and TRBJ2-3; a possible D gene is TRBD1 (6 bases). The CDR3 contains 14 residues. V gave up 5 bases and J gave up 3 bases, with 12 bases separating them. CDR1 is SEHNR, CDR2 FQNEAQ, per germline (reference sequence). The CDR3: CASSLKQGTDTQYF. In DNA, the CDR3 is TGTGCCAGCAGCCTAAAACAGGGTACAGATACGCAGTATTTT.

The CDR3 protein is CASRKQGEETQYF. The CDR3 DNA is TGTGCTAGCCGAAAACAGGGGGAAGAGACCCAGTACTTC. The chain carries TRBV7-7 and TRBJ2-5; 8 bases agree with TRBD1. The germline V gene encodes CDR1 SSHAT and CDR2 FNYEAQ (reference sequence). CDR3 length: 13 amino acids.

Worth noting for this clone: Germline and junction disagree at one end, which may indicate a read error. The chain recombines TRBV7-7 with TRBJ2-5; 8 bases are a match to TRBD2. From germline, CDR1 is SSHAT and CDR2 FNYEAQ (reference sequence). The CDR3 is 17 residues long. CDR3 sequence (DNA): TGTGCTAGCAGCTTAGAGGTGGGCCGGGAGGGCCAAGAGACCCAGTACTTC. Protein product: CASSLEVGREGQETQYF.

The sample holds one count of this clone. The J gene is TRBJ1-1, the V gene TRBV12-5; D might be TRBD1 (5 bases). CDR3 size: 15 residues. Germline V lookup: CDR1 LGHNT, CDR2 FRNRAP. V was pared by 5 bases and J by 0 bases, with 13 bases between. CDR3 in amino acids: CASGIEGRLNTEAFF. CDR3 DNA: TGTGCTAGTGGTATTGAGGGACGGTTGAACACTGAAGCTTTCTTT.

This clone occurred a few times. This chain joins TRBV7-2 and TRBJ2-3; 7 bases fit TRBD2. CDR3 length equals 15 residues. CDR1 SGHTA and CDR2 FQGNSA come from the germline V gene. V trimming: 3 bases; J trimming: 5 bases; junction bases outside the gene matches: 8. CDR3 coding DNA: TGTGCCAGCAGCTTCCCCTCCATAGCGGGAGATACGCAGTATTTT. This encodes CASSFPSIAGDTQYF.

CDR3 DNA sequence: TGCGCCAGCAGCTTGGCCGAATCCGGGACCTCTGGGGCCAACGTCCTGACTTTC. Amino acid sequence: CASSLAESGTSGANVLTF. V and J are TRBV5-1 and TRBJ2-6, with D possibly being TRBD1 or TRBD2 (5 bases each). The V gene lost 0 bases and the J gene lost 0 bases, with 13 bases spanning the gap. Germline V gene sequence: CDR1 SGHRS, CDR2 YFSETQ. The CDR3 consists of 18 residues.